The rows below give T cell receptor beta chains drawn from one sample of a study of blood T cell repertoires in COVID-19. Generated by immunoSEQ multiplex PCR, the TCRdb table keeps only in-frame clones and is missing some. Of about 260,000 clones in the sample, 85% to 90% were seen once. The sequenced sample consisted of peripheral blood. The receptor source for this set is a young man with active or convalescent COVID-19. The CDR3 runs from the conserved cysteine through the conserved F or W. Each record gives: clone size, J gene, D gene, V gene, CDR3 protein, CDR3 DNA. D genes are given only for firm matches. Only part of the rows carry a size: once, few, many, or a class if the clone is expanded.

>.|TRBJ2-5|.|TRBV18
CASSPPDIQETQYF
TGTGCCAGCTCCCCCCCCGACATCCAAGAGACCCAGTACTTC
>.|TRBJ2-5|TRBD1|TRBV7-2
CASSLGDRGLRETQYF
TGTGCCAGCAGCCTAGGGGACAGGGGGCTCCGAGAGACCCAGTACTTC
>few|TRBJ2-7|.|TRBV29-1
CSVGPGLEQYF
TGCAGCGTTGGGCCAGGGTTAGAGCAGTACTTC
>.|TRBJ1-3|TRBD1|TRBV4-2
CASSLDRGNGNTIYF
TGTGCCAGCAGCCTTGACAGGGGGAACGGAAACACCATATATTTT
>.|TRBJ2-1|.|TRBV5-1
CASSFFGSSYNEQFF
TGCGCCAGCAGCTTTTTCGGGAGCTCCTACAATGAGCAGTTCTTC
>few|TRBJ1-2|TRBD1|TRBV27
CASRKGQPGDYGYTF
TGTGCCAGCAGGAAGGGACAGCCTGGGGACTATGGCTACACCTTC
>.|TRBJ2-7|TRBD2|TRBV11-2
CASSPGLAIEQYF
TGTGCCAGCAGCCCGGGACTAGCCATCGAGCAGTACTTC
>.|TRBJ1-1|.|TRBV6-6
CASSSSGRTEAFF
TGTGCCAGCAGTTCCTCGGGCCGAACTGAAGCTTTCTTT
>.|TRBJ2-1|TRBD2|TRBV24-1
CATSGSGTSNEQFF
TGTGCCACCAGTGGATCCGGGACTAGCAATGAGCAGTTCTTC
>.|TRBJ2-1|TRBD1|TRBV6-5
CATTGTVGNEQFF
TGTGCCACAACCGGGACAGTGGGCAATGAGCAGTTCTTC
>.|TRBJ2-2|TRBD2|TRBV6-6
CASSPTGGAGELFF
TGTGCCAGCAGCCCTACTGGGGGGGCCGGGGAGCTGTTTTTT
>.|TRBJ2-7|.|TRBV5-1
CASNVADQEPGRYEQYF
TGCGCCAGCAACGTGGCCGATCAGGAGCCTGGGAGGTACGAGCAGTACTTC
>.|TRBJ1-5|TRBD1|TRBV4-1
CASSQPGQGRQPQHF
TGCGCCAGCAGCCAACCGGGACAGGGGAGGCAGCCCCAGCATTTT
>.|TRBJ1-5|.|TRBV19
CASTLGVQPQHF
TGTGCCAGTACCCTCGGTGTTCAGCCCCAGCATTTT
>.|TRBJ2-1|.|TRBV11-2
CASSLVSQGYNEQFF
TGTGCCAGCAGCTTAGTTTCCCAGGGTTACAATGAGCAGTTCTTC
>.|TRBJ2-7|TRBD1|TRBV9
CASTSGTGVDEQYF
TGTGCCAGCACCTCCGGGACAGGGGTTGACGAGCAGTACTTC
>.|TRBJ2-3|.|TRBV7-7
CASRPGSAVSTDTQYF
TGTGCTAGCAGACCAGGTTCAGCGGTAAGCACAGATACGCAGTATTTT
>few|TRBJ1-1|.|TRBV12-3/TRBV12-4
CASSLARAWQAFF
TGTGCCAGCAGTTTGGCCAGGGCCTGGCAAGCTTTCTTT
>.|TRBJ2-1|.|TRBV29-1
CSVVPRAGHYNEQFF
TGCAGCGTTGTACCTAGAGCGGGACACTACAATGAGCAGTTCTTC
>.|TRBJ1-5|.|TRBV6-2/TRBV6-3
CASSYMDTPQHF
TGTGCCAGCAGTTATATGGACACCCCCCAGCATTTT
>.|TRBJ1-4|.|TRBV6-1
CASSGGPTGFGEKLFF
TGTGCCAGCAGTGGGGGACCTACAGGGTTTGGCGAAAAACTGTTTTTT
>.|TRBJ2-7|TRBD2|TRBV7-2
CASTQWEGSSYEQYF
TGTGCCAGCACCCAATGGGAGGGGAGCTCCTACGAGCAGTACTTC
>.|TRBJ2-1|.|TRBV7-9
CASSRVYNEQFF
TGTGCCAGCAGCCGGGTGTACAATGAGCAGTTCTTC
>.|TRBJ1-1|TRBD1|TRBV19
CASSPPGQGEAFF
TGTGCCAGTAGCCCCCCCGGACAGGGGGAAGCTTTCTTT
>.|TRBJ1-1|TRBD1|TRBV6-1
CASREGGPNTEAFF
TGTGCCAGCAGGGAAGGGGGCCCAAACACTGAAGCTTTCTTT
>.|TRBJ2-1|.|TRBV5-1
CASSPRGGARIEQFF
TGCGCCAGCAGCCCGAGGGGGGGAGCAAGGATTGAGCAGTTCTTC
>once|TRBJ2-1|.|TRBV2
CASSEGAAFRNEQFF
TGTGCCAGCAGTGAAGGAGCGGCATTTAGGAATGAGCAGTTCTTC
>.|TRBJ1-3|.|TRBV7-9
CASSPRDRGYRNTIYF
TGTGCCAGCAGCCCCCGAGATAGAGGCTACAGAAACACCATATATTTT
>.|TRBJ1-6|TRBD1|TRBV27
CASSGAGQDNNSPLHF
TGTGCCAGCAGTGGGGCGGGACAGGACAATAATTCACCCCTCCACTTT